These 24 T cell receptor beta chains were all obtained from the same sample, sequenced in a study of CD8 T cells in Susac syndrome. Reverse transcription of about 0.45 to 1 ug RNA was carried out with random hexamers. TCRdb re-analysed the immunoSEQ multiplex PCR reads in MiXCR, keeping a single row per CDR3 protein. Of 75,000 to 100,000 distinct CDR3 sequences in the sample, around 94% were seen once. What was sequenced was CD8+ T cells from PBMCs. The receptors here all came from a human donor in good health.

The V call is TRBV20-1, the J call TRBJ2-1; possible D gene TRBD2, 5 bases. Germline CDR1 reads DFQATT; CDR2 reads SNEGSKA (reference sequence). V lost 5 bases and J lost 5, with 16 bases in between. This CDR3 is built from 14 residues. CDR3 nucleotide sequence: TGCAGTGCTGGACTCCCTAGCACTGACAATGAGCAGTTCTTC. Its protein is CSAGLPSTDNEQFF.

The rearrangement uses TRBV29-1 and TRBJ2-1; 10 bases are a match to TRBD1. The V segment lost 6 bases and the J segment 5 bases; nucleotides outside the gene matches: 7. Germline V gene sequence: CDR1 SQVTM, CDR2 ANQGSEA. This CDR3 comprises 14 residues. CDR3 in amino acids: CSVVAGQGHNEQFF. CDR3 nucleotides: TGCAGCGTGGTCGCGGGACAGGGGCACAATGAGCAGTTCTTC.

This clonotype was found a few times. This chain connects TRBV4-3 to TRBJ1-5; D not resolved. The CDR3 has 16 amino acids. Trimming left V 1 base short and J 0 bases short, with 10 bases between. Germline V gene lookup returns CDR1 LGHNA and CDR2 YSLEER. As DNA, the CDR3 is TGCGCCAGCAGCCAAGGTGATTCGGCTAGCAATCAGCCCCAGCATTTT. Translated: CASSQGDSASNQPQHF.

This chain links TRBV9 with TRBJ1-5, with D unclear. The germline gives CDR1 SGDLS, CDR2 YYNGEE. The germline V and J ends were trimmed by 2 bases and 3 bases, with 6 bases remaining between them. There are 13 residues in the CDR3. The CDR3 region is CASSVGLNQPQHF. In DNA, the CDR3 is TGTGCCAGCAGCGTGGGTCTCAATCAGCCCCAGCATTTT.

V usage is TRBV20-1 and J usage is TRBJ2-6; D might be TRBD1 (5 bases). V gave up 2 bases and J gave up 0 bases, with 5 bases separating them. Germline V lookup: CDR1 DFQATT, CDR2 SNEGSKA (reference sequence). The CDR3 runs 14 residues. The CDR3 region is CSARRGSGANVLTF. In nucleotides, the CDR3 is TGCAGTGCTAGAAGGGGCTCTGGGGCCAACGTCCTGACTTTC.

This clonotype was found once. The chain joins TRBV4-1 to TRBJ2-3; tentatively, D is TRBD2 (5 bases). Per germline, CDR1 MGHRA and CDR2 YSYEKL. The CDR3 has 13 amino acids. V was cut by 1 base and J by 5 bases, with 7 bases left in between. The CDR3 DNA sequence: TGCGCCAGCAGCCAAGCCGGGGAAGATACGCAGTATTTT. Its protein is CASSQAGEDTQYF.

The chain uses TRBV7-9 and TRBJ2-7, with 7 bases fitting TRBD2. The CDR3 spans 15 residues. J was trimmed by 5 bases and V by 5 bases; bases with no gene match: 12. Germline-derived CDR1 and CDR2 are SEHNR and FQNEAQ (reference sequence). Here the CDR3 reads CASSAPGLKADEQYF. The CDR3 DNA follows: TGTGCCAGCAGCGCTCCGGGACTAAAAGCGGACGAGCAGTACTTC.

The J gene is TRBJ1-2, the V gene TRBV3-1; 10 positions match TRBD1. The CDR3 has 16 residues. After removal of 4 bases from V and 7 bases from J, the junction contained 12 bases not matched to a gene. In germline, CDR1 is LGHDT, CDR2 YNNKEL (reference sequence). The CDR3 sequence is CASSLRDRGHGSGYTF. CDR3 nucleotides: TGTGCCAGCAGCCTCCGGGACAGGGGTCATGGTTCTGGCTACACCTTC.

The J gene is TRBJ2-7, the V gene TRBV11-2, with D possibly matching TRBD2 (5 bases). From germline, CDR1 is SGHAT and CDR2 FQNNGV. V was shortened by 4 bases and J by 2 bases, with 12 bases between the two germline ends. The CDR3 consists of 14 residues. The CDR3 protein is CASSWALATYEQYF. The DNA of the CDR3 is TGTGCCAGCAGCTGGGCCCTAGCCACCTACGAGCAGTACTTC.

The rearrangement links TRBV3-1 to TRBJ2-7; 11 positions match TRBD1. Germline assignment: CDR1 LGHDT and CDR2 YNNKEL (reference sequence). The CDR3 consists of 15 residues. The trim removed 4 bases at V and 5 bases at J, leaving 7 bases unmatched. CDR3 in amino acids: CASSPWTGGEDEQYF. CDR3 nucleotides: TGTGCCAGCAGCCCCTGGACAGGGGGCGAGGACGAGCAGTACTTC.

V and J are TRBV2 and TRBJ2-5; perhaps TRBD1 as D (6 bases). Deletions cut 6 bases from V and 2 bases from J, with 7 bases between. The CDR3 length is 12 residues. Germline lookup yields CDR1 SNHLY and CDR2 FYNNEI. The CDR3 protein is CASRGGQETQYF. The DNA for the CDR3 is TGTGCCAGCAGAGGGGGTCAAGAGACCCAGTACTTC.

In this sample, this clonotype turned up once. The chain uses TRBV12-3 or TRBV12-4 and TRBJ2-1; D possibly corresponds to TRBD1 (6 bases). This CDR3 is 15 amino acids long. Deletions cut 7 bases from V and 7 bases from J, with 20 bases between. CDR3 sequence reads: CASTEPGHPTNEQFF. The CDR3 nucleotides read TGTGCCAGCACCGAACCGGGACACCCGACAAATGAGCAGTTCTTC.

In its sample, this clonotype was seen once. This rearrangement joins TRBV12-3 or TRBV12-4 to TRBJ1-2; D is unresolved. The CDR3 spans 13 residues. Trimming removed 1 base at V and 4 bases at J, with 7 bases between. CDR3 DNA: TGTGCCAGCAGTTTAGAGTCTGCCTATGGCTACACCTTC. Its translation is CASSLESAYGYTF.

The chain joins TRBV4-1 to TRBJ1-5; D might be TRBD1 (6 bases). The CDR3 spans 16 residues. V lost 2 bases and J lost 0, with 11 bases in between. Per the germline V gene, CDR1 is MGHRA and CDR2 is YSYEKL. DNA for the CDR3: TGCGCCAGCAGCCAATACGGGACAACTAGCAATCAGCCCCAGCATTTT. Translated, it gives CASSQYGTTSNQPQHF.

The rearrangement joins TRBV4-3 to TRBJ2-7; tentatively, D is TRBD1 (6 bases). V lost 0 bases and J lost 0, with 9 bases in between. The CDR3 runs to 15 residues. Germline V gives CDR1 LGHNA, CDR2 YSLEER. CDR3: CASSQDSRGSYEQYF. For the CDR3, the DNA is TGCGCCAGCAGCCAAGATAGCAGGGGCTCCTACGAGCAGTACTTC.

The chain has TRBV19 and TRBJ2-5; 9 bases fit TRBD1. Germline V gene sequence: CDR1 LNHDA, CDR2 SQIVND (reference sequence). V shed 6 bases, J shed 4 bases, and the junction held 12 bases outside the gene matches. CDR3 size: 16 residues. CDR3 nucleotides: TGTGCCAGTAGAAGGGTCGGACAGGGGCGTATAGAGACCCAGTACTTC. Encoded protein: CASRRVGQGRIETQYF. The variable domain in full, completed from reference TRBV19 and TRBJ2-5, reads DGGITQSPKYLFRKEGQNVTLSCEQNLNHDAMYWYRQDPGQGLRLIYYSQIVNDFQKGDIAEGYSVSREKKESFPLTVTSAQKNPTAFYLCASRRVGQGRIETQYFGPGTRLLVL.

V gene TRBV20-1 combines with J gene TRBJ1-1; 7 bases align to TRBD1. Losses at the gene ends were 7 bases for V and 1 base for J; bases not matched to a gene: 9. Germline assignment: CDR1 DFQATT and CDR2 SNEGSKA (reference sequence). The CDR3 has 14 amino acids. CDR3 DNA: TGCAGTGTTCCAGACAGGGAGTCGAACACTGAAGCTTTCTTT. It codes for CSVPDRESNTEAFF.

The J gene is TRBJ1-5, the V gene TRBV19; 9 bases fit TRBD1. Trimming at V came to 4 bases and at J to 4 bases, leaving 14 bases not matched to a gene. The length of the CDR3 is 18 residues. Germline values: CDR1 LNHDA, CDR2 SQIVND (reference sequence). In DNA form, the CDR3 reads TGTGCCAGTAGTAACTACTCCCCCGGGACAGGGCGTAATCAGCCCCAGCATTTT. Translation: CASSNYSPGTGRNQPQHF.

This chain joins TRBV7-9 and TRBJ1-2; no clear D. CDR3 length: 13 residues. V lost 0 bases and J lost 7, with 9 bases in between. Germline CDR1 is SEHNR and CDR2 is FQNEAQ (reference sequence). CDR3 protein: CASSLASSSGYTF. The CDR3 coding sequence is TGTGCCAGCAGCTTAGCGTCATCTTCTGGCTACACCTTC.

V and J are TRBV27 and TRBJ1-2, with D hard to call. Between the trimmed V and J ends, which lost 2 bases and 2 bases, there was a span of 6 bases. CDR3 size: 13 residues. Germline values: CDR1 MNHEY, CDR2 SMNVEV (reference sequence). The CDR3 region is CASSLGRNYGYTF. Here the CDR3 DNA reads TGTGCCAGCAGTTTAGGGCGGAACTATGGCTACACCTTC.

The rearrangement joins TRBV5-1 to TRBJ2-1; 8 bases agree with TRBD2. Germline CDR1 and CDR2: SGHRS and YFSETQ. The CDR3 has 14 residues. The V and J ends lost 1 base and 10 bases, in that order; junction bases with no gene match: 7. The CDR3 is CASSLSGRVDEQFF. In DNA form, the CDR3 reads TGCGCCAGCAGCTTGTCCGGGAGGGTGGACGAGCAGTTCTTC.

The chain is built from TRBV12-3 or TRBV12-4 and TRBJ1-1, with D possibly matching TRBD1 (5 bases). This CDR3 contains 13 residues. V was trimmed by 11 bases and J by 1 base, leaving 14 bases between them. As DNA, the CDR3 is TGTGCCGGATCCATGGGGGGGAACACTGAAGCTTTCTTT. Translating gives CAGSMGGNTEAFF.

This sequence joins TRBV20-1 and TRBJ2-3; TRBD2 is a possible D gene (6 bases). Germline V gene data show CDR1 as DFQATT and CDR2 as SNEGSKA (reference sequence). Trimming removed 3 bases from V and 0 bases from J, with 13 bases in between. The CDR3 spans 15 residues. CDR3 coding DNA: TGCAGTGCTAGCCTCGGGGCGGGAAGCACAGATACGCAGTATTTT. Its translation: CSASLGAGSTDTQYF.

The CDR3 here is CASSPVEREGFEQYV. CDR3 bases: TGTGCCAGCAGCCCAGTGGAGCGGGAGGGCTTCGAGCAGTACGTC. V and J are TRBV7-9 and TRBJ2-7; 10 bases are shared with TRBD2. The CDR3 contains 15 residues. CDR1 and CDR2 (germline): SEHNR, FQNEAQ (reference sequence). The J segment lost 6 bases and the V segment lost 5 bases, leaving 10 bases of the junction unmatched.